These T cell receptor beta chains were read from a single sample in a study of CD8+ T cells in alopecia areata. Sequencing used immunoSEQ multiplex PCR; TCRdb keeps in-frame clones, though not all of them. Among 150,000 to 200,000 clones listed, roughly 66% were seen once. Specimen: CD4+ T cells sorted from blood, collected at week 24, from a patient treated with tofacitinib. Receptors were obtained from a human donor with alopecia areata. Each CDR3 is given with its conserved first and last residue. The D gene is left open where the match is weak. Size is omitted from some rows. Given values are once, few, many or a class for expanded clones.

TRBD1 | TRBJ2-7 | TRBV29-1 | - | CSVGDRGLAYEQYF | TGCAGCGTTGGCGACAGGGGGCTTGCCTACGAGCAGTACTTC
- | TRBJ2-3 | TRBV29-1 | once | CSAVRLNTQYF | TGCAGCGCCGTCCGTTTGAATACGCAGTATTTT
- | TRBJ2-2 | TRBV6-1 | few | CASSVYPNTGELFF | TGTGCCAGCAGTGTATACCCGAACACCGGGGAGCTGTTTTTT
- | TRBJ2-3 | TRBV29-1 | - | CSVGFGAGITDTQYF | TGCAGCGTTGGGTTTGGGGCGGGGATCACAGATACGCAGTATTTT
- | TRBJ2-7 | TRBV15 | - | CATSRGPGAHDSYEQYF | TGTGCCACCAGCAGAGGACCGGGAGCCCACGATTCCTACGAGCAGTACTTC
- | TRBJ2-1 | TRBV30 | - | CAWSVFGHNEQFF | TGTGCCTGGAGTGTGTTCGGCCACAATGAGCAGTTCTTC
- | TRBJ1-1 | TRBV29-1 | few | CSARESVRNTEAFF | TGCAGCGCTAGGGAGTCGGTAAGGAACACTGAAGCTTTCTTT
- | TRBJ1-1 | TRBV7-3 | - | CASSPIGGKGTEAFF | TGTGCCAGCAGCCCTATAGGGGGTAAAGGCACTGAAGCTTTCTTT
TRBD1 | TRBJ1-6 | TRBV15 | - | CATSLGQGNSPLHF | TGTGCCACCAGCCTCGGACAGGGGAATTCACCCCTCCACTTT
TRBD1 | TRBJ1-6 | TRBV29-1 | - | CSVATPISGQTNSPLHF | TGCAGCGTAGCGACTCCGATCTCGGGACAGACAAATTCACCCCTCCACTTT
- | TRBJ2-3 | TRBV30 | once | CAWRVKGTTDTQYF | TGTGCCTGGAGAGTTAAAGGGACTACAGATACGCAGTATTTT
TRBD2 | TRBJ2-1 | TRBV27 | - | CASQAGASYNEQFF | TGTGCCAGCCAAGCGGGGGCCTCCTACAATGAGCAGTTCTTC
- | TRBJ1-5 | TRBV30 | - | CAWSGQGRSNQPQHF | TGTGCCTGGAGCGGGCAGGGGCGAAGCAATCAGCCCCAGCATTTT
TRBD1 | TRBJ1-2 | TRBV23-1 | - | CASTPGQAENYGYTF | TGCGCCAGCACCCCGGGACAGGCCGAAAACTATGGCTACACCTTC
- | TRBJ2-7 | TRBV2 | - | CASSPTLLYEQYF | TGTGCCAGCAGCCCCACCCTTTTATACGAGCAGTACTTC
- | TRBJ2-2 | TRBV28 | few | CASSLNGANTGELFF | TGTGCCAGCAGTTTAAATGGGGCGAACACCGGGGAGCTGTTTTTT
TRBD1 | TRBJ1-1 | TRBV2 | - | CASSGQGGNTEAFF | TGTGCCAGCAGTGGACAGGGTGGGAACACTGAAGCTTTCTTT
TRBD1 | TRBJ1-2 | TRBV2 | - | CASRSDGTGYGYTF | TGTGCCAGCAGATCCGACGGGACAGGCTATGGCTACACCTTC
TRBD1 | TRBJ1-1 | TRBV29-1 | few | CSDLTGGTEAFF | TGCAGCGACTTGACAGGGGGGACTGAAGCTTTCTTT
TRBD1 | TRBJ1-2 | TRBV25-1 | - | CASSESGQGYGYTF | TGTGCCAGCAGTGAATCTGGACAGGGCTATGGCTACACCTTC
- | TRBJ1-1 | TRBV11-1 | - | CASSLVVGSRTTEAFF | TGTGCCAGCAGCTTAGTAGTTGGCAGCCGAACGACTGAAGCTTTCTTT
- | TRBJ1-1 | TRBV29-1 | - | CSVVRLLNTEAFF | TGCAGCGTTGTTCGGCTCCTGAACACTGAAGCTTTCTTT
TRBD1 | TRBJ2-1 | TRBV10-3 | - | CAIRGQDKYNEQFF | TGTGCCATCAGGGGACAGGACAAATACAATGAGCAGTTCTTC
- | TRBJ1-2 | TRBV27 | once | CASSSTGNGYTF | TGTGCCAGCAGCTCGACAGGAAACGGCTACACCTTC
- | TRBJ1-2 | TRBV28 | - | CASSLLRGSGYTF | TGTGCCAGCAGCCTCCTGAGGGGTTCCGGCTACACCTTC
- | TRBJ2-4 | TRBV7-8 | - | CASSLSGGRGYIQYF | TGTGCCAGCAGCCTTTCTGGGGGAAGGGGATACATTCAGTACTTC
- | TRBJ2-3 | TRBV21-1 | few | CASSKALLVSPRGTDTQYF | TGTGCCAGCAGCAAAGCGCTTTTGGTTTCGCCTAGGGGCACAGATACGCAGTATTTT
- | TRBJ1-1 | TRBV7-8 | few | CASSASTNTEAFF | TGTGCCAGCAGCGCGAGCACGAACACTGAAGCTTTCTTT
TRBD2 | TRBJ2-5 | TRBV15 | - | CATSNYLAGRQETQYF | TGTGCCACCAGCAACTATCTAGCGGGGAGACAAGAGACCCAGTACTTC
- | TRBJ1-1 | TRBV27 | - | CASSGQMNTEAFF | TGTGCCAGCAGTGGACAGATGAACACTGAAGCTTTCTTT
- | TRBJ2-6 | TRBV4-3 | - | CASSQEGASGANVLTF | TGCGCCAGCAGCCAAGAGGGTGCCTCTGGGGCCAACGTCCTGACTTTC
- | TRBJ1-1 | TRBV2 | - | CASLRDASAMNTEAFF | TGTGCCAGCCTCCGGGACGCCTCGGCGATGAACACTGAAGCTTTCTTT
- | TRBJ2-3 | TRBV29-1 | - | CSVTGSLNTQYF | TGCAGCGTTACAGGGTCCCTTAATACGCAGTATTTT